The rows below give T cell receptor beta chains drawn from one sample of a study of T cell responses to AZD1222 COVID-19 vaccine. Clones were sequenced by immunoSEQ multiplex PCR, and TCRdb holds only the in-frame ones, with some missing. Counted here are about 92,000 clones, under 90% occurring once; the ten biggest clones make up about 28%. Sequencing was performed on peripheral blood, taken on day 0 of AZD1222 vaccination. All receptors come from an adult in good health. The CDR3 runs from the conserved cysteine through the conserved F or W. The D gene is left open where the match is weak. Clone size, where shown, is once, few, many, or a class for clones that have expanded.

V gene: TRBV7-9
J gene: TRBJ2-7
D gene: .
clone size: .
CDR3 protein: CASSSTISPSEQYF
CDR3 DNA: TGTGCCAGCAGCTCAACTATCTCCCCCTCCGAGCAGTACTTC

V gene: TRBV7-6
J gene: TRBJ1-1
D gene: TRBD1
clone size: .
CDR3 protein: CASSLGRGNPEAFF
CDR3 DNA: TGTGCCAGCAGCTTAGGCAGGGGGAACCCTGAAGCTTTCTTT

V gene: TRBV28
J gene: TRBJ1-2
D gene: TRBD1
clone size: .
CDR3 protein: CASSPSQGAGNYGYTF
CDR3 DNA: TGTGCCAGCAGCCCCTCCCAGGGGGCAGGTAACTATGGCTACACCTTC

V gene: TRBV19
J gene: TRBJ1-1
D gene: TRBD1
clone size: .
CDR3 protein: CASRLGQAWTEAFF
CDR3 DNA: TGTGCCAGTAGGTTAGGACAGGCATGGACTGAAGCTTTCTTT

V gene: TRBV9
J gene: TRBJ2-2
D gene: TRBD1
clone size: .
CDR3 protein: CASSVVAKGGSTGELFF
CDR3 DNA: TGTGCCAGCAGCGTAGTGGCCAAAGGGGGCAGTACCGGGGAGCTGTTTTTT

V gene: TRBV5-8
J gene: TRBJ2-5
D gene: TRBD1
clone size: .
CDR3 protein: CASSLRDRAQETQYF
CDR3 DNA: TGTGCCAGCAGCTTGCGGGACAGGGCCCAAGAGACCCAGTACTTC

V gene: TRBV7-2
J gene: TRBJ2-2
D gene: TRBD1
clone size: .
CDR3 protein: CASSSGQVNTGELFF
CDR3 DNA: TGTGCCAGCAGCTCGGGACAGGTGAACACCGGGGAGCTGTTTTTT

V gene: TRBV4-2
J gene: TRBJ1-1
D gene: .
clone size: .
CDR3 protein: CASSLSGGQEAEAFF
CDR3 DNA: TGTGCCAGCAGCCTCAGTGGGGGGCAGGAGGCTGAAGCTTTCTTT

V gene: TRBV19
J gene: TRBJ2-1
D gene: TRBD2
clone size: .
CDR3 protein: CASTGTRLAGGPGSYNEQFF
CDR3 DNA: TGTGCCAGTACAGGGACCCGGCTAGCGGGAGGGCCGGGCTCCTACAATGAGCAGTTCTTC

V gene: TRBV2
J gene: TRBJ1-4
D gene: .
clone size: .
CDR3 protein: CASSEAEEKLFF
CDR3 DNA: TGTGCCAGCAGTGAGGCTGAAGAAAAACTGTTTTTT

V gene: TRBV7-2
J gene: TRBJ1-6
D gene: .
clone size: once
CDR3 protein: CASSLGQAHSPLHF
CDR3 DNA: TGTGCCAGCAGCTTAGGGCAGGCCCATTCACCCCTCCACTTT

V gene: TRBV7-2
J gene: TRBJ2-1
D gene: .
clone size: .
CDR3 protein: CASSFPGTVGYNEQFF
CDR3 DNA: TGTGCCAGCAGCTTCCCCGGGACGGTGGGGTACAATGAGCAGTTCTTC

V gene: TRBV9
J gene: TRBJ2-5
D gene: .
clone size: .
CDR3 protein: CASSELVQETQYF
CDR3 DNA: TGTGCCAGCAGTGAACTCGTCCAAGAGACCCAGTACTTC

V gene: TRBV5-1
J gene: TRBJ2-1
D gene: TRBD2
clone size: .
CDR3 protein: CASSRLAGVDEQFF
CDR3 DNA: TGCGCCAGCAGTCGACTAGCGGGAGTGGATGAGCAGTTCTTC

V gene: TRBV5-1
J gene: TRBJ2-5
D gene: .
clone size: .
CDR3 protein: CASRSGLIQRETQYF
CDR3 DNA: TGCGCCAGCAGATCCGGACTTATCCAGAGAGAGACCCAGTACTTC

V gene: TRBV7-3
J gene: TRBJ2-5
D gene: .
clone size: .
CDR3 protein: CASSLEGLAVETQYF
CDR3 DNA: TGTGCCAGCAGCCTCGAAGGGCTAGCCGTAGAGACCCAGTACTTC

V gene: TRBV6-2/TRBV6-3
J gene: TRBJ2-5
D gene: .
clone size: .
CDR3 protein: CASSTSVEGWETQYF
CDR3 DNA: TGTGCCAGCAGTACCTCAGTGGAGGGGTGGGAGACCCAGTACTTC

V gene: TRBV2
J gene: TRBJ2-7
D gene: .
clone size: .
CDR3 protein: CASRSRVRTYEQYF
CDR3 DNA: TGTGCCAGCCGTTCTAGGGTTCGAACTTACGAGCAGTACTTC

V gene: TRBV5-4
J gene: TRBJ2-1
D gene: .
clone size: .
CDR3 protein: CASSLGTGTPVLNEQFF
CDR3 DNA: TGTGCCAGCAGCTTAGGGACCGGGACTCCCGTTCTAAATGAGCAGTTCTTC

V gene: TRBV25-1
J gene: TRBJ2-7
D gene: .
clone size: .
CDR3 protein: CASLFGSYYEQYF
CDR3 DNA: TGTGCCAGCCTCTTCGGCAGCTACTACGAGCAGTACTTC